The rows below give T cell receptor beta chains drawn from one sample of a study of blood T cell repertoires in COVID-19. Generated by immunoSEQ multiplex PCR, the TCRdb table keeps only in-frame clones and is missing some. This sample has roughly 520,000 clones, with around 89% found just once. The sequencing sample was made of PBMCs or T cells enriched from blood (not recorded which). The receptors shown here come from a woman aged 40 to 50 who had recovered from COVID-19. The CDR3 runs from the conserved cysteine through the conserved F or W. The D gene is left open where the match is weak. The listing skips clone size in some rows; elsewhere it reads once, few, many or a size class.

d_call	j_call	clone_size	cdr3_length	v_call	cdr3_aa	cdr3_nt
TRBD1	TRBJ1-3	NA	14	TRBV10-2	CASSETGARNTIYF	TGCGCCAGCAGTGAGACAGGGGCCCGAAACACCATATATTTT
TRBD1	TRBJ1-2	NA	15	TRBV5-1	CASRQVRTGKYGYTF	TGCGCCAGCAGACAAGTTCGGACAGGGAAATATGGCTACACCTTC
TRBD1	TRBJ1-1	NA	14	TRBV19	CASRQGGGGTEAFF	TGTGCCAGTAGGCAGGGGGGAGGTGGAACTGAAGCTTTCTTT
NA	TRBJ1-2	NA	16	TRBV6-1	CASSEAGGGRSYGYTF	TGTGCCAGCAGTGAAGCGGGGGGGGGAAGGTCCTATGGCTACACCTTC
NA	TRBJ1-1	NA	16	TRBV6-2/TRBV6-3	CASSWGRAKGHTEAFF	TGTGCCAGCAGTTGGGGCAGGGCAAAGGGGCACACTGAAGCTTTCTTT
NA	TRBJ2-7	NA	11	TRBV12-5	CASGRFYEQYF	TGTGCTAGTGGCCGGTTCTACGAGCAGTACTTC
NA	TRBJ2-7	once	15	TRBV11-2	CASRLEFFNSYEQYF	TGTGCCAGCAGGTTGGAGTTCTTCAATTCCTACGAGCAGTACTTC
NA	TRBJ1-5	NA	19	TRBV7-8	CASSLAAGQSRRGNQPQHF	TGTGCCAGCAGCTTAGCGGCCGGACAGAGCCGAAGGGGCAATCAGCCCCAGCATTTT
TRBD2	TRBJ2-1	NA	18	TRBV9	CASSVRLGLAGGPNEQFF	TGTGCCAGCAGCGTACGTTTGGGACTAGCGGGAGGGCCGAATGAGCAGTTCTTC
TRBD2	TRBJ2-1	NA	18	TRBV5-8	CASSTTSGREGSYNEQFF	TGTGCCAGCAGCACGACTAGCGGGAGGGAAGGCTCCTACAATGAGCAGTTCTTC
TRBD1	TRBJ1-2	NA	15	TRBV19	CASTLSTGRNYGYTF	TGTGCCAGTACATTATCGACAGGGAGGAACTATGGCTACACCTTC
NA	TRBJ1-1	NA	16	TRBV3-1/TRBV3-2	CASSQDYKIRGTEAFF	TGTGCCAGCAGCCAAGATTATAAAATAAGGGGCACTGAAGCTTTCTTT
NA	TRBJ2-5	NA	15	TRBV4-3	CASSQRARAQETQYF	TGCGCCAGCAGCCAGAGGGCGAGGGCCCAAGAGACCCAGTACTTC
TRBD2	TRBJ2-7	NA	14	TRBV5-6	CASSPGLAGYEQYF	TGTGCCAGCAGCCCGGGACTAGCGGGCTACGAGCAGTACTTC
NA	TRBJ1-6	NA	16	TRBV21-1	CASAKGHAGARSPLHF	TGTGCCAGCGCCAAAGGACACGCGGGGGCCCGATCACCCCTCCACTTT
NA	TRBJ1-2	few	13	TRBV6-4	CATSAGAGYGYTF	TGTGCCACTTCAGCGGGGGCAGGCTATGGCTACACCTTC
NA	TRBJ1-2	NA	13	TRBV3-1/TRBV3-2	CASSQELAGPGTF	TGTGCCAGCAGCCAAGAATTGGCGGGGCCGGGGACCTTC
TRBD1	TRBJ1-4	NA	16	TRBV5-1	CASSLGRDRRNEKLFF	TGCGCCAGCAGCTTGGGGCGGGACAGGAGGAATGAAAAACTGTTTTTT
NA	TRBJ1-6	few	14	TRBV7-2	CASSLVAANSPLHF	TGTGCCAGCAGCTTAGTGGCGGCGAATTCACCCCTCCACTTT
TRBD1	TRBJ2-3	few	14	TRBV18	CASSAGTGGDTQYF	TGTGCCAGCTCAGCCGGGACAGGGGGCGATACGCAGTATTTT
TRBD2	TRBJ2-5	NA	15	TRBV7-9	CASSPTSGNQETQYF	TGTGCCAGCAGCCCGACTAGCGGGAACCAAGAGACCCAGTACTTC
TRBD2	TRBJ2-1	NA	13	TRBV7-9	CASSCGLDNEQFF	TGTGCCAGCAGCTGTGGACTAGACAATGAGCAGTTCTTC
TRBD1	TRBJ1-6	NA	14	TRBV5-1	CASTGTQGGSPLHF	TGCGCCAGCACGGGGACCCAGGGGGGATCACCCCTCCACTTT
NA	TRBJ1-5	NA	12	TRBV6-5	CASKAGNQPQHF	TGTGCCAGCAAGGCGGGGAATCAGCCCCAGCATTTT
NA	TRBJ1-1	NA	13	TRBV6-5	CASSYSRGAGAFF	TGTGCCAGCAGTTACTCCAGGGGCGCTGGGGCTTTCTTT
NA	TRBJ2-1	NA	12	TRBV6-5	CASSYMGLEQFF	TGTGCCAGCAGTTACATGGGGCTTGAGCAGTTCTTC
TRBD1	TRBJ2-3	NA	16	TRBV5-1	CASSSRQGARTDTQYF	TGCGCCAGCAGCTCGCGACAGGGGGCCCGCACAGATACGCAGTATTTT
NA	TRBJ1-1	once	14	TRBV2	CASSIDTQNTEAFF	TGTGCCAGCAGTATCGACACTCAGAACACTGAAGCTTTCTTT
TRBD2	TRBJ2-7	NA	15	TRBV10-2	CASSDALAVSYEQYF	TGCGCCAGCAGTGATGCCCTAGCGGTCTCCTACGAGCAGTACTTC
TRBD2	TRBJ2-3	NA	15	TRBV27	CASTTIAGGTDTQYF	TGTGCCAGCACCACCATAGCGGGGGGCACAGATACGCAGTATTTT
TRBD2	TRBJ2-6	few	17	TRBV24-1	CATSDGLAGSGANVLTF	TGTGCCACCAGTGACGGACTAGCGGGGTCTGGGGCCAACGTCCTGACTTTC
TRBD1	TRBJ2-1	NA	14	TRBV13	CASSTGGAGNEQFF	TGTGCCAGCAGCACAGGGGGCGCGGGCAATGAGCAGTTCTTC
TRBD1	TRBJ2-5	NA	13	TRBV7-2	CASSSRDRQTQYF	TGTGCCAGCAGCTCCAGGGACAGACAGACCCAGTACTTC
NA	TRBJ1-4	NA	13	TRBV4-3	CASSQGQQGKLFF	TGCGCCAGCAGCCAAGGACAACAGGGAAAACTGTTTTTT
NA	TRBJ1-2	NA	17	TRBV5-4	CASSLSVTAGPSRGYTF	TGTGCCAGCAGCTTGTCCGTGACAGCCGGGCCCTCTCGAGGCTACACCTTC
NA	TRBJ2-5	NA	13	TRBV10-3	CAISSVDTETQYF	TGTGCCATCAGTTCTGTCGACACAGAGACCCAGTACTTC
TRBD2	TRBJ2-7	NA	15	TRBV6-2/TRBV6-3	CASSQTSGSSYEQYF	TGTGCCAGCAGCCAAACTAGCGGGAGTTCCTACGAGCAGTACTTC
TRBD2	TRBJ2-3	NA	17	TRBV9	CASSRTSGRASTDTQYF	TGTGCCAGCAGCAGGACTAGCGGGAGGGCCTCCACAGATACGCAGTATTTT
TRBD1	TRBJ2-1	NA	14	TRBV4-1	CASSQGTGNNEQFF	TGCGCCAGCAGCCAAGGGACAGGGAACAATGAGCAGTTCTTC
NA	TRBJ2-7	once	12	TRBV10-3	CAISESQNEQYF	TGTGCCATCAGTGAGTCGCAGAACGAGCAGTACTTC
NA	TRBJ2-2	NA	17	TRBV4-3	CASSQDLWGENTGELFF	TGCGCCAGCAGCCAAGATCTATGGGGGGAAAACACCGGGGAGCTGTTTTTT
TRBD1	TRBJ2-2	NA	15	TRBV27	CASSLGQGTTGELFF	TGTGCCAGCAGTTTAGGACAGGGGACGACCGGGGAGCTGTTTTTT
NA	TRBJ2-1	NA	12	TRBV7-9	CASSLAQNEQFF	TGTGCCAGCAGCTTAGCACAGAATGAGCAGTTCTTC
TRBD1	TRBJ1-2	NA	16	TRBV27	CASSRWTGRTNYGYTF	TGTGCCAGCAGCCGGTGGACAGGGAGGACTAACTATGGCTACACCTTC
NA	TRBJ2-7	NA	13	TRBV2	CASRGGHSYEQYF	TGTGCCAGCAGGGGCGGGCACTCCTACGAGCAGTACTTC
NA	TRBJ2-7	NA	14	TRBV11-2	CASSLDLPSFEQYF	TGTGCCAGCAGCTTGGACTTGCCCTCTTTCGAGCAGTACTTC
NA	TRBJ2-1	NA	12	TRBV7-2	CASSLNINEQFF	TGTGCCAGCAGCCTTAACATCAATGAGCAGTTCTTC
NA	TRBJ1-2	NA	14	TRBV6-2/TRBV6-3	CASSYPQGSSGYTF	TGTGCCAGCAGTTACCCACAGGGAAGTAGCGGCTACACCTTC
TRBD1	TRBJ1-6	NA	17	TRBV20-1	CSASPTGAKAYNSPLHF	TGCAGTGCTAGTCCTACAGGGGCCAAAGCCTATAATTCACCCCTCCACTTT
NA	TRBJ2-3	NA	13	TRBV6-4	CASSEAGTDTQYF	TGTGCCAGCAGTGAAGCGGGCACAGATACGCAGTATTTT
NA	TRBJ2-2	NA	13	TRBV2	CASSEQGTGELFF	TGTGCCAGCAGTGAACAGGGAACCGGGGAGCTGTTTTTT